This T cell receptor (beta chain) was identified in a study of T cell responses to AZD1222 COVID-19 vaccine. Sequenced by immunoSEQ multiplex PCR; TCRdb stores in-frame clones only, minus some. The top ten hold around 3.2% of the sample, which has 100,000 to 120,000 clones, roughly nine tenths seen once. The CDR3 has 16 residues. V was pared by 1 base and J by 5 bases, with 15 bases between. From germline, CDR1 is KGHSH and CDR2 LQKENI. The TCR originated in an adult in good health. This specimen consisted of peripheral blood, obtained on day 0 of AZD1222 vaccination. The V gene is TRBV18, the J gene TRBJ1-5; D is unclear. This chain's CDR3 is CASSPLGEPSHQPQHF. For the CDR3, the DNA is TGTGCCAGCTCACCACTCGGGGAACCGTCGCATCAGCCCCAGCATTTT.